The sequence of this T cell receptor (beta chain) was determined in a study of cytomegalovirus exposure and HLA in healthy donors (dated 2017 in TCRdb). In the study overall: An earlier analysis of roughly 500 of the donors reported roughly 300 Gb of sequence data and some 120 million unique TCR beta sequences from 150 million to 200 million T cells. In addition to the first cohort of 500 to 850 subjects, a separate validation cohort of 120 different subjects was used. The study used immunosequencing to profile the T cell repertoires of hundreds of subjects and linked those repertoires to cytomegalovirus serostatus. Four to six DR-DQ haplotypes were handled as single units for association and clustering, since linkage in the cohort was strong. The study combined high-throughput TCR immunosequencing, statistical association of individual TCRs with disease status, and machine learning to predict cytomegalovirus infection status. Typing coverage differed by locus: A, B, C, DRB1 and DQB1 were typed in roughly 620-630 donors, DQA1 in 500 to 550, DPA1 in over 600, and DPB1 in about 450. In an earlier analysis of about 590 of the donors, high-throughput TCR beta sequencing was used to judge whether each TCR beta V gene segment behaved as functional or pseudogenic. The study aimed to test whether cataloging public T cell receptors could reveal signatures of past pathogen exposure. Every discovery cohort repertoire had been produced on one sequencing platform. Among around 400 genotyped donors of the cohort, an average of around 250,000 unique TCR beta nucleotide sequences was sequenced per donor, of which about 19% were non-productive. An early release that covered around 590 HLA-typed donors contained approximately 300 gigabases of sequencing data and 85 million to 100 million unique TCR sequences. Among the approximately 430 genotyped donors, approximately 76% belonged to the genetic ancestry cluster associated with self-reported Caucasian donors. Class I and class II HLA loci were covered by the typing at four-digit resolution. Rather than using new phenotypic data, the later analysis identified candidate immune exposures from TCR beta sequences and from how often those sequences occurred across donors. To study patterns of TCR occurrence, a later analysis re-analyzed previously published TCR beta repertoires from more than 550 donors and added high-resolution HLA genotyping. A later genetic analysis took genome-wide SNP genotypes for about 65% of the 666 donors and used that subset as a discovery cohort. Donor age, sex, ethnicity and CMV serostatus were compiled together with the repertoire data. Here is what the overall study found, with its caveats: Most TCR sequences were seen in very few donors, while some public TCRs were found in many individuals. A later analysis found that most CMV-associated TCR beta chains appeared HLA-restricted, with HLA associations seemingly driven largely by CMV exposure. According to a later analysis, TCR association rates differed among HLA loci, with DRB1 alleles showing the most associated TCRs and HLA-C alleles showing the fewest. In a later analysis, more than 15,000 TCR beta sequences were associated with specific HLA alleles at a false discovery rate of 0.05. An earlier analysis of 587 of the donors showed that most TCR beta V segments appeared in productive rearrangements either about 87% or about 30% of the time, which broadly matched IMGT annotations. An association between a missense DCLRE1C variant and V-gene and J-gene trimming of TCR beta chains was found in a later genetic analysis and replicated in an independent cohort. In a later genetic analysis, fewer N-insertions in productive TCRs were reported among donors in an Asian-associated ancestry cluster than the roughly 710-donor mean. The classifier was reported to diagnose cytomegalovirus status with high specificity and sensitivity in both the original cohort and the validation cohort. Only TCR beta chains were sequenced in this cohort, and the absence of alpha or paired-chain data limited detectable features. Sequencing depth was assumed to be roughly uniform across donors in the presence/absence analyses, though that assumption may not hold. A further reported finding was that TCR beta sequences accurately predicted the HLA-A and HLA-B alleles for most subjects in the first cohort. The study listed over 150 TCR beta chains as associated with cytomegalovirus. According to the authors, the approach could potentially be generalized to other disease states and immunological phenotypes. The sequencing pipeline was judged likely to have produced a cluster of highly shared sequence variants as a technical artifact. Correlated functional status among segregating V segments might reflect linkage disequilibrium, but an unknown experimental factor could not be ruled out. Because HLA typing was missing for some donors at each locus, association tests included only the typed subset. For the cohort, immune exposure information was limited to CMV serostatus. In a later analysis, HLA-associated TCR beta chains showed more clonal expansion and lower generation probabilities than non-associated chains that were equally common. According to a later analysis, parvovirus B19, influenza, CMV and Epstein-Barr virus appeared linked to several top co-occurrence clusters. The earlier analysis of 587 of the donors excluded around 17 rarely observed V segments, including chromosome 9 orphons, because counts were too low. In vitro tests confirmed that a few of the cytomegalovirus-associated TCR beta chains recognize cytomegalovirus antigens. Strong co-occurrence of HLA alleles, especially DR and DQ, made assigning TCR associations to individual alleles difficult.

As concerns this clone: Which antigen it targets is not known. No much larger clone is present one base from it, and per-base qualities are unavailable.

Libraries came from the immunoSEQ multiplex PCR assay. The multiplex PCR relied on a mix of 60 forward primers for TCR Vbeta segments and 13 reverse primers for TCR Jbeta segments. The CDR3 region of rearranged TCR beta genes was amplified from genomic DNA with a multiplex PCR assay. On the Illumina HiSeq System, the amplified TCR beta libraries were sequenced as 87-base-pair reads. Per the authors' processing: Across the roughly 640 repertoires, a later analysis counted roughly 84 million unique TCR beta chains, around 11 million of which were shared by at least two donors. To remove PCR and sequencing errors, raw reads were error-corrected and collapsed into unique sequences using a nearest-neighbor algorithm that merged closely related sequences. Alignment of CDR3 sequences to IMGT reference sequences was used to assign V, D and J gene segments. Each retained sequence needed at least a six-nucleotide match to both a V gene segment and a J gene segment. A rearrangement counted as productive if the CDR3 had no stop codons and remained in frame with V and J, and every other rearrangement counted as non-productive. CDR3 was defined according to IMGT convention as the region running from the second conserved V-encoded cysteine to the conserved J-encoded phenylalanine. The earlier analysis of a few hundred of the donors excluded sequences that lacked an unambiguous match to a single V gene segment. An earlier analysis of a few hundred of the donors called V segments functional above 56.7% productive rearrangements and segregating when the between-donor standard deviation exceeded 5%. A statistical classification framework was built for diagnosing cytomegalovirus status from the catalog of TCR beta chain sequences. A later analysis assigned V and J genes by comparing TCR nucleotide sequences with IMGT/GENE-DB human TR gene sequences. Using the TCRdist pipeline, a later analysis assigned CDR3 sequences along with most-parsimonious VDJ recombination scenarios. In a later analysis, every TCR beta chain was defined by the combination of its CDR3 amino acid sequence and its V-gene family, and reads without a unique V-gene family were dropped. A later analysis removed 592 highly shared, low-generation-probability nucleotide sequences to deal with suspected cross-contamination and a sequencing artifact. For each public chain, a later analysis derived a clonal expansion index from normalized ranks of inferred template counts within each repertoire. In a later analysis, generation probabilities were computed using a VDJ recombination model fitted to out-of-frame rearrangements, and the results were checked against IGoR. In a later analysis, TCR-TCR, TCR-HLA and TCR-CMV co-occurrence was scored with hypergeometric tests, and a repertoire-size bias correction was applied to TCR pairs. In a later analysis, false discovery rates were estimated by permuting HLA or CMV assignments 20 times. In a later analysis, co-occurring TCRs were grouped with DBSCAN, and TCRdist sequence similarity was added when clustering was performed within HLA-allele-positive subsets. Co-occurrence clustering excluded repertoires with fewer than 30,000 or more than 120,000 public chains, plus five with anomalous nucleotide sharing. The source is immuneACCESS, and TCRdb retained only in-frame sequences with V and J called. Part of the clones is not carried over; for the studies checked, unresolved V genes explain less than half of this, and the remainder is unexplained. D and trimming come from the DNA, and the V and J calls and clone size come from that table. The sample table shows more than 150,000 clones, and 84% are seen once. Clones ranked in the top ten supply 1% to 1.5% of the sample.

The cohort consisted of 600 or so healthy bone marrow donors. Cohort members were all nominally healthy when sampled, although unrecorded immune exposures were likely present. The donor was CMV seropositive and was included in the group of approximately 310 seropositive cohort members. A peripheral blood sample was provided by each donor, and peripheral blood mononuclear cells were used for TCR beta sequencing. The Qiagen DNeasy Blood Extraction Kit was used to extract genomic DNA from the blood cell samples. The receptor was derived from a girl aged 2-10 years in good health and CMV-seropositive. Sample: PBMCs.

The DNA sequence is given as TGCGCCAGCAGCCCACAGGGACTAGCGGGAGTTGAGCAGTACTTC. This codes for CASSPQGLAGVEQYF. The rearranged chain carries TRBV4-1 and TRBJ2-7; TRBD2 aligns with 14 central bases. The CDR3 holds 15 amino acids from the cysteine to the phenylalanine. The read is trimmed to its CDR3 DNA, 45 bases read in frame from base 1. V ends up 4 bases short and J 7 bases short, with an unmatched junction base count of 6. CDR1 is given as MGHRA and CDR2 as YSYEKL, both from the germline V gene.